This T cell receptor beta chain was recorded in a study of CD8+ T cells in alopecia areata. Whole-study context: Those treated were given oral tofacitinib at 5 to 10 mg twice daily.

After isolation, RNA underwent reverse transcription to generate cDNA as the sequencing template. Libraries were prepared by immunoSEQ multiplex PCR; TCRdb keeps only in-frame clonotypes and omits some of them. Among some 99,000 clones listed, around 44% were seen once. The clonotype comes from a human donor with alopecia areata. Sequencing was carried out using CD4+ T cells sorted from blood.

This CDR3 reads CATMTVNTEAFF. DNA of the CDR3: TGTGCCACGATGACCGTGAACACTGAAGCTTTCTTT. The chain recombines TRBV10-3 with TRBJ1-1; D remains ambiguous. The CDR3 is 12 residues long. V gave up 10 bases and J gave up 0 bases, with 9 bases separating them. Germline CDR1 ENHRY, CDR2 SYGVKD.